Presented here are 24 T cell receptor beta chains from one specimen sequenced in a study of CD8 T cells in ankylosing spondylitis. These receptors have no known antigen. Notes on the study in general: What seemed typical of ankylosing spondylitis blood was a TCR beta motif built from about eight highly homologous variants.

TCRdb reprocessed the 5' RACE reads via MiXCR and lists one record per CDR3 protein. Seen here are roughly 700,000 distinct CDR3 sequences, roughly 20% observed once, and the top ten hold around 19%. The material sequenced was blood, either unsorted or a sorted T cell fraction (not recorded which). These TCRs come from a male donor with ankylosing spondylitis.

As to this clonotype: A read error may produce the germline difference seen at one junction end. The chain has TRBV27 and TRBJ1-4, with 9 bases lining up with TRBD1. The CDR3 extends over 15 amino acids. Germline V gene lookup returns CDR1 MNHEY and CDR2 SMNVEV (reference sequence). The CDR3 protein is CASSSDRGSNEKPFF. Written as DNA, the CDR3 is TGTGCCAGCAGCAGCGACAGGGGGTCTAATGAAAAACCGTTTTTT.

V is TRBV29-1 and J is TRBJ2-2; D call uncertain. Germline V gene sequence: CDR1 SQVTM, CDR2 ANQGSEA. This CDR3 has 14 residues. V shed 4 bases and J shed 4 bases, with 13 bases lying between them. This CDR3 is CSVAWALSTGELFF. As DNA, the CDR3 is TGCAGCGTTGCCTGGGCCCTGAGCACCGGGGAGCTGTTTTTT.

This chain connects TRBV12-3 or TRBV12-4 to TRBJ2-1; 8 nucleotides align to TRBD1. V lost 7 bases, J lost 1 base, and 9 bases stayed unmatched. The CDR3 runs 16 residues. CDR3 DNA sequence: TGTGCCAGCACCAGTACAGGGGGAAGATCCTACAATGAGCAGTTCTTC. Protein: CASTSTGGRSYNEQFF.

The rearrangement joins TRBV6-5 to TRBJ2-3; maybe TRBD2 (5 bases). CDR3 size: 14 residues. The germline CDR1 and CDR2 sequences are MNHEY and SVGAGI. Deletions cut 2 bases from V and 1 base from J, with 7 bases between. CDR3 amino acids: CASSYKLGTDTQYF. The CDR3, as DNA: TGTGCCAGCAGTTACAAACTAGGCACAGATACGCAGTATTTT.

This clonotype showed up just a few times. The CDR3 nucleotides read TGCAGTGCTAGAGATCGGACAGGGACTGGGTACGAGCAGTACTTC. Translating it yields CSARDRTGTGYEQYF. The chain is built from TRBV20-1 and TRBJ2-7; 8 positions agree with TRBD1. The J segment lost 4 bases and the V segment lost 0 bases, leaving 8 bases of the junction unmatched. Germline lookup yields CDR1 DFQATT and CDR2 SNEGSKA (reference sequence). The CDR3 has 15 amino acids.

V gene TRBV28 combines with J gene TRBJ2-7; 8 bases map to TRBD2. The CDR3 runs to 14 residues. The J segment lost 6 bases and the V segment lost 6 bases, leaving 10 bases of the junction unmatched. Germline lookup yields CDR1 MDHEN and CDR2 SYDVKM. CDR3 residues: CASSVAGPLSEQYF. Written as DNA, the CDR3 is TGTGCCAGCAGCGTAGCGGGGCCACTTAGCGAGCAGTACTTC.

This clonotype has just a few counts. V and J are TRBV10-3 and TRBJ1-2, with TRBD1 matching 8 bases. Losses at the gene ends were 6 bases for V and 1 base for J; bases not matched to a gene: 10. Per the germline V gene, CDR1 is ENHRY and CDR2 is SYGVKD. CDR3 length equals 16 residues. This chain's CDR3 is CAISDRGVYLNYGYTF. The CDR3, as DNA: TGTGCCATCAGCGACAGGGGCGTCTATCTTAACTATGGCTACACCTTC.

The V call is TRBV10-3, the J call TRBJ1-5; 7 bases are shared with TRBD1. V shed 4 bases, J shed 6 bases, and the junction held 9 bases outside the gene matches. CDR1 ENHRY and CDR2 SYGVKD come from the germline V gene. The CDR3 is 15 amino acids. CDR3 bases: TGTGCCATCAGTGTAGAAGGAGGGGGCAGTCAGCCCCAGCATTTT. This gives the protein CAISVEGGGSQPQHF.

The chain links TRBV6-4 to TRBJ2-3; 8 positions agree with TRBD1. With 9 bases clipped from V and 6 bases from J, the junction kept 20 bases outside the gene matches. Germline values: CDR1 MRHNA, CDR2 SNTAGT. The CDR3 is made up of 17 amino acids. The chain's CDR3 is CARTKYSDRARSDTQYF. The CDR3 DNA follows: TGTGCCAGAACCAAATACTCGGACAGGGCCAGGTCGGATACGCAGTATTTT.

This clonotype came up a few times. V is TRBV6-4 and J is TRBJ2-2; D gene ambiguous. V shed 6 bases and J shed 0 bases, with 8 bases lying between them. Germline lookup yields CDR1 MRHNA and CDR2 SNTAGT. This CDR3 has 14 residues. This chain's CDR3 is CASRTQANTGELFF. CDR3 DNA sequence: TGTGCCAGCAGAACTCAAGCGAACACCGGGGAGCTGTTTTTT.

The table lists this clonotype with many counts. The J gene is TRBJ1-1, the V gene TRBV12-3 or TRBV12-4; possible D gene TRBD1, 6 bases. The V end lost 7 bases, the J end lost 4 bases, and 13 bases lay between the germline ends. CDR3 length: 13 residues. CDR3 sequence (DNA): TGTGCCAGCACGCGACAGGACCTCACTGAAGCTTTCTTT. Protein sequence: CASTRQDLTEAFF.

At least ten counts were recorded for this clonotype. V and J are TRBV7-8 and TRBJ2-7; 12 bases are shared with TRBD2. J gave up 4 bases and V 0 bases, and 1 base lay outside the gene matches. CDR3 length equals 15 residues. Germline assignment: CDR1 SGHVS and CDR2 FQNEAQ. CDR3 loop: CASSLATSGSYEQYF. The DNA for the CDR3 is TGTGCCAGCAGCTTAGCGACTAGCGGGAGTTACGAGCAGTACTTC.

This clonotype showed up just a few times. The CDR3 here is CASSLMANSYEQYF. The CDR3 DNA follows: TGTGCCAGCAGTTTAATGGCCAACTCCTACGAGCAGTACTTC. The chain couples TRBV12-3 or TRBV12-4 to TRBJ2-7; D is ambiguous. The CDR3 has 14 amino acids. Trimming took 2 bases from V and 0 from J, leaving 8 bases between them.

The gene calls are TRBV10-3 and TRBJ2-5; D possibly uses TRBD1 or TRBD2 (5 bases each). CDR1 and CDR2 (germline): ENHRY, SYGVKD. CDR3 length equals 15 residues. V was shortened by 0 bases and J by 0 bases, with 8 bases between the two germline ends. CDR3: CAISESGTYQETQYF. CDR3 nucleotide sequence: TGTGCCATCAGTGAGTCTGGGACGTACCAAGAGACCCAGTACTTC.

CDR3 sequence: CASSPTTLHTQYF. CDR3 nucleotide sequence: TGTGCCAGCAGCCCCACCACGCTCCATACGCAGTATTTT. J is TRBJ2-3 and V is TRBV7-3, with unresolved D. Germline V gives CDR1 SGHTA, CDR2 FQGTGA. The length of the CDR3 is 13 residues. V lost 5 bases and J lost 7, with 13 bases in between.

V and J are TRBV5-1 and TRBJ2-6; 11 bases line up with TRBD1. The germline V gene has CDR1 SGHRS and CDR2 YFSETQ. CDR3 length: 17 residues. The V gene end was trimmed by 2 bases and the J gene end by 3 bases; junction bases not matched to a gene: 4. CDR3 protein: CASSLGTGGLGANVLTF. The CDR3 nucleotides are TGCGCCAGCAGCTTAGGGACAGGGGGGCTTGGGGCCAACGTCCTGACTTTC.

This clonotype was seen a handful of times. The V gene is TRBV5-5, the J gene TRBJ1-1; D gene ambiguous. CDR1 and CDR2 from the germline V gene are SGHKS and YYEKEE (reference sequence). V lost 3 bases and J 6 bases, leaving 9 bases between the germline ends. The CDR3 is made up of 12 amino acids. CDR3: CASSWDVAEAFF. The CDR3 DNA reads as TGTGCCAGCAGCTGGGATGTGGCTGAAGCTTTCTTT.

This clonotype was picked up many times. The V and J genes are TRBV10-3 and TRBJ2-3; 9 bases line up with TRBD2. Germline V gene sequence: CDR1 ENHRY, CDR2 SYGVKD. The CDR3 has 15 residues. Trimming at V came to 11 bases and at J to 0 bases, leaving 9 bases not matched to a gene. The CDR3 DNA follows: TGTGCCGCCGGGGCGGGAGGGCCTAGCACAGATACGCAGTATTTT. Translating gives CAAGAGGPSTDTQYF.

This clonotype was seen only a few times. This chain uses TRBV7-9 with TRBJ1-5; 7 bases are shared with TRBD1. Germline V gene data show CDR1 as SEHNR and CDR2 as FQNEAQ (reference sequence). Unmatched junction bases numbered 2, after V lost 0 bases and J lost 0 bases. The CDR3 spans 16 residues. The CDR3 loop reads CASSLAGTVSNQPQHF. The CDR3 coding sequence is TGTGCCAGCAGCTTAGCCGGGACAGTTAGCAATCAGCCCCAGCATTTT.

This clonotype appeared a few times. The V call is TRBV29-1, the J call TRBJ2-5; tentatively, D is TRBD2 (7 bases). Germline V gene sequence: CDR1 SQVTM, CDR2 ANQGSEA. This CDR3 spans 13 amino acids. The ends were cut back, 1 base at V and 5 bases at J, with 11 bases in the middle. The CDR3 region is CSVEAGGLETQYF. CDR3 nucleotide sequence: TGCAGCGTTGAAGCGGGGGGCCTGGAGACCCAGTACTTC.

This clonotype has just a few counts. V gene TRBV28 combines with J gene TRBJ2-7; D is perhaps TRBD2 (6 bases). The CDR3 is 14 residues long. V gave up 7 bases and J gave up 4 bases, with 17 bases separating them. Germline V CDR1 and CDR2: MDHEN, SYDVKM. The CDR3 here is CASTLTRGSYEQYF. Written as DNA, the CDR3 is TGTGCCAGCACCCTGACTAGGGGCAGTTACGAGCAGTACTTC.

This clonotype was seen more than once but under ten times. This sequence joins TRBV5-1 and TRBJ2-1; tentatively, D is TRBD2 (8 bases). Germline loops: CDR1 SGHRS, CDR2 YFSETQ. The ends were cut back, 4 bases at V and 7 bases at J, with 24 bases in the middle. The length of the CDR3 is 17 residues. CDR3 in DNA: TGCGCCAGCAGCCCTGGGGTGAGCGGGGGACAGAGGAATGAGCAGTTCTTC. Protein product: CASSPGVSGGQRNEQFF.

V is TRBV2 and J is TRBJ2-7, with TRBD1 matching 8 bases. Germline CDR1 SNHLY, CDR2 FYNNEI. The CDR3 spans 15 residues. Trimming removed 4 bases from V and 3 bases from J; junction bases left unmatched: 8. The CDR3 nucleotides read TGTGCCAGCAGTGTCGACAGGGGAGGTGTCTACGAGCAGTACTTC. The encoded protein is CASSVDRGGVYEQYF.

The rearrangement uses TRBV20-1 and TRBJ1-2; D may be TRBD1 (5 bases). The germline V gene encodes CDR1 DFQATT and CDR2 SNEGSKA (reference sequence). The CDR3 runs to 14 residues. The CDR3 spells CSAYPLQGVYGYTF. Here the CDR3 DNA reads TGCAGCGCCTACCCCCTCCAGGGTGTCTATGGCTACACCTTC.